These 5 T cell receptor beta chains were all obtained from the same sample, sequenced in a study of beta chain features in type 1 diabetes. The study's findings and limits: Shorter TCRB CDR3s, moderately but significantly so, were found in Type 1 diabetes patients in all four CD4+ subsets.

Sequencing targeted expressed TCRB transcripts, as all isolated RNA had been reverse transcribed. The assay was immunoSEQ multiplex PCR, and TCRdb's table has in-frame clones only and misses some. The sample records around 650,000 clones, roughly an eighth being singletons. Their antigen targets remain unknown. Material for sequencing was naive CD4+ T cells from blood. The receptors were gathered from a man between 25 and 39 years old with type 1 diabetes.

V gene TRBV18 combines with J gene TRBJ2-5, with D unclear. With 1 base removed from V and 2 bases from J, the gap between germline ends came to 8 bases. CDR3 length equals 14 residues. The germline V gene encodes CDR1 KGHSH and CDR2 LQKENI. The CDR3 DNA sequence: TGTGCCAGCTCACCACGGGCGGAACAAGAGACCCAGTACTTC. As protein: CASSPRAEQETQYF.

In this sample, this clone turned up a few times. Other DNA sequences in this specimen translate into the identical CDR3. J is TRBJ2-3 and V is TRBV7-9; D is ambiguous. The CDR3 has 12 amino acids. Trimming took off 1 base at V and 4 bases at J, with 3 bases between the two ends. CDR1 SEHNR and CDR2 FQNEAQ come from the germline V gene (reference sequence). This chain's CDR3 is CASSLVSDTQYF. DNA of the CDR3: TGTGCCAGCAGCTTAGTCTCAGATACGCAGTATTTT.

This clone occurred a few times. The V gene is TRBV2, the J gene TRBJ1-1; D remains ambiguous. This CDR3 region has 13 residues. V lost 4 bases and J 1 base, leaving 7 bases between the germline ends. Germline V gives CDR1 SNHLY, CDR2 FYNNEI. This CDR3 reads CASSAGGNTEAFF. The CDR3 DNA follows: TGTGCCAGCAGTGCGGGAGGGAACACTGAAGCTTTCTTT.

The genes are TRBV27 and TRBJ2-1; maybe TRBD1 (6 bases). Germline lookup yields CDR1 MNHEY and CDR2 SMNVEV (reference sequence). The CDR3 spans 16 residues. Trimming took 6 bases from V and 0 from J, leaving 15 bases between them. CDR3 loop: CASSLGGQSSYNEQFF. For the CDR3, the DNA is TGTGCCAGCAGCCTTGGCGGACAGAGCTCCTACAATGAGCAGTTCTTC.

The chain couples TRBV5-6 to TRBJ2-2; 7 positions match TRBD1. The CDR3 spans 13 residues. Germline CDR1 reads SGHDT; CDR2 reads YYEEEE. Trimming cost V 6 bases and J 3 bases; bases outside gene matches: 2. CDR3 in DNA: TGTGCCAGCACCGACAGGGACACCGGGGAGCTGTTTTTT. Translated, it gives CASTDRDTGELFF.